Below, 19 T cell receptor beta chains from the same sample are listed, as sequenced in a study of blood T cell repertoires in COVID-19. The assay was immunoSEQ multiplex PCR, and TCRdb's table has in-frame clones only and misses some. The table has fewer than 300,000 clones, over 75% seen once. The specimen was peripheral blood. The source is a human donor in a cohort sampled during active COVID-19.

The chain links TRBV7-2 to TRBJ1-1, with D perhaps TRBD1 (6 bases). Trimming shortened V by 2 bases and J by 8 bases, and 15 bases separated the two germline ends. Germline CDR1 reads SGHTA; CDR2 reads FQGNSA. This CDR3 comprises 14 residues. The chain's CDR3 is CASSLNSGQSEAFF. CDR3 in DNA: TGTGCCAGCAGCTTAAATTCAGGACAGAGCGAAGCTTTCTTT.

This clone was found a few times. J is TRBJ2-6 and V is TRBV10-2; 14 positions agree with TRBD2. CDR1 is WSHSY and CDR2 is SAAADI in the germline V gene. The CDR3 runs 19 residues. The V segment lost 0 bases and the J segment 3 bases; nucleotides outside the gene matches: 4. For the CDR3, the DNA is TGCGCCAGCAGTGAGTCGACTAGCGGGGGGGCATTTGGGGCCAACGTCCTGACTTTC. The encoded protein is CASSESTSGGAFGANVLTF.

The V and J genes are TRBV6-2 or TRBV6-3 and TRBJ2-2; 12 nucleotides align to TRBD2. Germline lookup yields CDR1 MNHEY and CDR2 SVGEGT. This CDR3 region has 17 residues. V trimming: 4 bases; J trimming: 2 bases; junction bases outside the gene matches: 5. The DNA for the CDR3 is TGTGCCAGCAGTTTTACTAGCGGGGGGATTAACACCGGGGAGCTGTTTTTT. Protein product: CASSFTSGGINTGELFF.

This chain joins TRBV19 and TRBJ1-4, with D uncertain. Germline V CDR1 and CDR2: LNHDA, SQIVND (reference sequence). Trimming removed 4 bases at V and 3 bases at J, with 9 bases between. The CDR3 is 14 residues long. CDR3 in amino acids: CASSNPGSNEKLFF. The CDR3 coding sequence is TGTGCCAGTAGTAATCCGGGATCTAATGAAAAACTGTTTTTT.

The CDR3 DNA reads as TGTGCCATCGGCAGGGGTCTCGGGACTGAAGCTTTCTTT. Amino acid sequence: CAIGRGLGTEAFF. The chain employs TRBV28 and TRBJ1-1; perhaps TRBD1 as D (6 bases). The V end lost 10 bases, the J end lost 5 bases, and 17 bases lay between the germline ends. The CDR3 is made up of 13 amino acids. The V gene's germline CDR1 is MDHEN and CDR2 SYDVKM.

The V and J genes are TRBV11-3 and TRBJ1-1; no firm D call. The CDR3 is 13 amino acids. Trimming removed 6 bases at V and 4 bases at J, with 12 bases between. Germline V gene lookup returns CDR1 SGHNT and CDR2 YENEEA. This chain's CDR3 is CASSSSSGTEAFF. Here the CDR3 DNA reads TGTGCCAGCAGTTCATCATCGGGCACTGAAGCTTTCTTT.

This chain joins TRBV3-1 (or the pseudogene TRBV3-2) and TRBJ2-1; D possibly corresponds to TRBD2 (5 bases). Trimming took off 4 bases at V and 6 bases at J, with 10 bases between the two ends. The CDR3 loop spans 13 amino acids. Germline V gives CDR1 LGHDT, CDR2 YNNKEL (reference sequence). Here the CDR3 reads CASSRRSGNEQFF. CDR3 bases: TGTGCCAGCAGCCGCCGAAGCGGCAATGAGCAGTTCTTC.

CDR3 DNA: TGTGCCAGCAGCTTGGAACTAGCACAAGAGACCCAGTACTTC. This gives the protein CASSLELAQETQYF. V usage is TRBV5-4 and J usage is TRBJ2-5; a weak D match, TRBD2 (6 bases). The CDR3 spans 14 residues. With 0 bases removed from V and 2 bases from J, the gap between germline ends came to 8 bases. The germline CDR1 and CDR2 sequences are SGHNT and YYREEE (reference sequence).

This clone was counted a single time. This chain links TRBV7-3 with TRBJ1-6, with 11 nucleotides matching TRBD1. With 3 bases clipped from V and 13 bases from J, the junction kept 5 bases outside the gene matches. This CDR3 is 14 amino acids long. CDR1 is SGHTA, CDR2 FQGTGA, per germline. DNA of the CDR3: TGTGCCAGCAGCTTCGGGACAGGGGGGTCTCCCCTCCACTTT. Amino acid sequence: CASSFGTGGSPLHF.

This clone was seen just once. This chain links TRBV4-2 with TRBJ2-7; TRBD1 aligns across 11 bases. Germline V CDR1 and CDR2: LGHNA, YNFKEQ. This CDR3 spans 15 amino acids. V was pared by 3 bases and J by 2 bases, with 3 bases of the junction left unmatched. The CDR3 DNA reads as TGTGCCAGCAGCCACCTGGGACAGGGGGCCTACGAGCAGTACTTC. Translated, it gives CASSHLGQGAYEQYF.

This chain joins TRBV18 and TRBJ2-3, with 10 bases matching TRBD2. The germline V gene encodes CDR1 KGHSH and CDR2 LQKENI. The trim removed 3 bases at V and 9 bases at J, leaving 3 bases unmatched. This CDR3 has 13 residues. CDR3 in DNA: TGTGCCAGCTCACCGGTAGCGGGAGGAACGCAGTATTTT. Its translation: CASSPVAGGTQYF.

J is TRBJ2-3 and V is TRBV25-1; D perhaps matches TRBD2 (7 bases). The CDR3 covers 15 residues. The V gene lost 5 bases and the J gene lost 4 bases, with 16 bases spanning the gap. From germline, CDR1 is MGHDK and CDR2 SYGVNS. CDR3 protein: CASSLEGGPPDTQYF. The CDR3, as DNA: TGTGCCAGCAGTTTAGAGGGGGGGCCACCAGATACGCAGTATTTT.

The chain carries TRBV5-1 and TRBJ2-7; 10 bases align to TRBD1. The CDR3 is made up of 16 amino acids. Trimming cost V 5 bases and J 3 bases; bases outside gene matches: 11. Germline assignment: CDR1 SGHRS and CDR2 YFSETQ. DNA for the CDR3: TGCGCCAGCAGACCCCGGACAGGGGGTAAGTTCTACGAGCAGTACTTC. Encoded protein: CASRPRTGGKFYEQYF.

The chain couples TRBV7-8 to TRBJ2-3, with D uncertain. The CDR3 covers 16 residues. Deletions cut 5 bases from V and 0 bases from J, with 15 bases between. Germline assignment: CDR1 SGHVS and CDR2 FQNEAQ. CDR3 loop: CASSKQRQLSTDTQYF. The CDR3 nucleotides are TGTGCCAGCAGCAAACAGAGACAACTTAGCACAGATACGCAGTATTTT.

This sequence joins TRBV7-2 and TRBJ1-6, with TRBD1 matching 7 bases. Looked up from germline, CDR1 is SGHTA and CDR2 is FQGNSA. The CDR3 covers 17 residues. V was clipped by 5 bases and J by 0 bases; unmatched bases: 7. CDR3 in DNA: TGTGCCAGCAGCGTACCGGGACAGCTCTCCTATAATTCACCCCTCCACTTT. Translation gives CASSVPGQLSYNSPLHF.

This chain connects TRBV11-2 to TRBJ2-5; D might be TRBD2 (6 bases). Germline V gene sequence: CDR1 SGHAT, CDR2 FQNNGV. This CDR3 contains 13 residues. Trimming stripped 7 bases from V and 7 bases from J, with 16 bases between. CDR3 bases: TGTGCCAGCAAGGAGGGCGGTCTGGCGACCCAGTACTTC. This sequence encodes CASKEGGLATQYF.

V is TRBV9 and J is TRBJ2-1; 11 bases agree with TRBD2. The CDR3 spans 17 residues. Per germline, CDR1 SGDLS and CDR2 YYNGEE. J was trimmed by 5 bases and V by 0 bases; bases with no gene match: 7. The DNA of the CDR3 is TGTGCCAGCAGCGTAGGTGTTAGCGGGGGGGTAAACAATGAGCAGTTCTTC. Encoded protein: CASSVGVSGGVNNEQFF. Together with reference TRBV9 and TRBJ2-1, the CDR3 gives the full variable domain: DSGVTQTPKHLITATGQRVTLRCSPRSGDLSVYWYQQSLDQGLQFLIQYYNGEERAKGNILERFSAQQFPDLHSELNLSSLELGDSALYFCASSVGVSGGVNNEQFFGPGTRLTVL.

The chain uses TRBV5-1 and TRBJ2-1; TRBD2 might be the D (5 bases). Germline lookup yields CDR1 SGHRS and CDR2 YFSETQ. This CDR3 is built from 13 residues. V lost 6 bases to trimming and J lost 7 bases, with 14 bases between them. The CDR3 reads CASKDGGVNEQFF. For the CDR3, the DNA is TGCGCCAGCAAAGACGGAGGAGTGAATGAGCAGTTCTTC. Using reference TRBV5-1 and TRBJ2-1 for the parts outside the CDR3, the full variable domain is KAGVTQTPRYLIKTRGQQVTLSCSPISGHRSVSWYQQTPGQGLQFLFEYFSETQRNKGNFPGRFSGRQFSNSRSEMNVSTLELGDSALYLCASKDGGVNEQFFGPGTRLTVL.

This chain uses TRBV18 with TRBJ2-7; 9 bases fit TRBD1. Germline trimming cut 1 base from V and 5 bases from J; bases unmatched to any gene: 0. The CDR3 spans 13 residues. From germline, CDR1 is KGHSH and CDR2 LQKENI. In nucleotides, the CDR3 is TGTGCCAGCTCACCACGGGACAGGGACGAGCAGTACTTC. Residues: CASSPRDRDEQYF.